This TCR beta chain emerged from a study of CD8 T cells in Susac syndrome. Points from the study as a whole: The study conceded that relatively few individuals underwent its TCR sequencing and HLA analysis.

Note on this clonotype: Its antigen remains unidentified.

cDNA came from approximately 0.5 to 1 ug RNA primed by random hexamers. The immunoSEQ assay covered 54 Vbeta and 13 Jbeta segments for CDR3. MiXCR, applied by TCRdb to the immunoSEQ multiplex PCR reads, yields one record per CDR3 protein. The profile shows 250,000 to 300,000 distinct CDR3 sequences, approximately 91% of them singletons. Sequencing was done on a sample of CD8+ T cells from PBMCs. This receptor was obtained from a human donor with multiple sclerosis.

Here the CDR3 DNA reads TGCGCCAGCAGCTTGGCCCGTGGTGCTCTCAATGAGCAGTTCTTC. It specifies CASSLARGALNEQFF. The chain is built from TRBV5-1 and TRBJ2-1; D is ambiguous. The CDR3 is 15 amino acids. Germline V CDR1 and CDR2: SGHRS, YFSETQ. The V gene lost 0 bases and the J gene lost 6 bases, with 13 bases spanning the gap.